Listed below are T cell receptor beta chains from one sample, sequenced in a study of blood T cells in healthy people across ages. MiXCR, run by TCRdb on the 5' RACE reads, gives a single entry per CDR3 protein. The sample shows hundreds of thousands of distinct CDR3 sequences, 35% to 50% of them seen only once. Specimen: blood. The receptor set was obtained from a man aged 80 or over in good health. Each CDR3 is given with its conserved first and last residue.

v_call	j_call	cdr3_aa
TRBV5-1	TRBJ2-1	CASSYQPVAGDSYNEQFF
TRBV20-1	TRBJ2-3	CSASSGQDTQYF
TRBV4-1	TRBJ1-1	CASSQDQGTGRGEAFF
TRBV28	TRBJ1-4	CAGIPGGADEKLFF
TRBV30	TRBJ2-5	CAWRSVGGQETQYF
TRBV28	TRBJ2-7	CASSFRRDSYEQYF
TRBV6-2/TRBV6-3	TRBJ2-5	CASKTGDYGETQYF
TRBV29-1	TRBJ2-1	CSVRGPYNEQFF
TRBV6-6	TRBJ2-1	CASSYPHRGGQDEQFF
TRBV28	TRBJ2-7	CASSSPSRRRSYEQYF